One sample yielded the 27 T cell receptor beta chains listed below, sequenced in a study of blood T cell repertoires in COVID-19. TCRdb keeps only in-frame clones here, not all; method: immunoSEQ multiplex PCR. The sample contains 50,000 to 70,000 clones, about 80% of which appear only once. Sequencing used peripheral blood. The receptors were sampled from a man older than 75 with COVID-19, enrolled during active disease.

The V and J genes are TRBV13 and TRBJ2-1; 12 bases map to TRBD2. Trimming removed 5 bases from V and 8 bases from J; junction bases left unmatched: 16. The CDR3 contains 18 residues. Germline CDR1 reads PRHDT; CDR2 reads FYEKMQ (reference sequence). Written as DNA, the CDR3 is TGTGCCAGCAGCCGGAGGGAGGCTAGCGGGAGGGGGGTCTATGAGCAGTTCTTC. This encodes CASSRREASGRGVYEQFF.

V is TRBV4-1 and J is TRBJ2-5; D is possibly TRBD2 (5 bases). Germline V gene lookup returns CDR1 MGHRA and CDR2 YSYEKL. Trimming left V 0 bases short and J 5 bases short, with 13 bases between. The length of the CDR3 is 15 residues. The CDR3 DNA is TGCGCCAGCAGCCAAGAGGAGGTCAGAGGGGAGACCCAGTACTTC. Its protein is CASSQEEVRGETQYF.

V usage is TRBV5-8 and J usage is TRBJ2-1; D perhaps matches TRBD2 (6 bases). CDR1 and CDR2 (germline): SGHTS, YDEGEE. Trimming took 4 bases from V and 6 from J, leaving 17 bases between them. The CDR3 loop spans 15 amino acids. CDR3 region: CASSRQGLLSNEQFF. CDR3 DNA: TGTGCCAGCAGCCGACAAGGACTATTAAGCAATGAGCAGTTCTTC.

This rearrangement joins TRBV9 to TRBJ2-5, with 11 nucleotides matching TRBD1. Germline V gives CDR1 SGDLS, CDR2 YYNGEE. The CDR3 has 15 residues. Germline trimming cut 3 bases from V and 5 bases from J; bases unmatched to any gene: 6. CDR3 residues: CASSGEGQGVETQYF. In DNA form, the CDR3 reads TGTGCCAGCAGCGGGGAGGGACAGGGGGTCGAGACCCAGTACTTC.

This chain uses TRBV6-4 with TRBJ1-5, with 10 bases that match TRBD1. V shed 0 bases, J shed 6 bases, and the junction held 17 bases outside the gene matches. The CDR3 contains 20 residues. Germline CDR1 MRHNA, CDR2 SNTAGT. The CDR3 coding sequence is TGTGCCAGCAGTGACTCCTGGCGGGACAGGGGTTCTGGGCAACGTCAGCCCCAGCATTTT. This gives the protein CASSDSWRDRGSGQRQPQHF.

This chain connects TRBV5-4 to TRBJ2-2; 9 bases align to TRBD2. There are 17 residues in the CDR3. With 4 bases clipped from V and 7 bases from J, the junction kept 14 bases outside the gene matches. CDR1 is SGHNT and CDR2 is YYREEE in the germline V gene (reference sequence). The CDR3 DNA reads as TGTGCCAGCAGCCTTGGTCGGGAGCGGGGGGAAAACGGGGAGCTGTTTTTT. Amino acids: CASSLGRERGENGELFF.

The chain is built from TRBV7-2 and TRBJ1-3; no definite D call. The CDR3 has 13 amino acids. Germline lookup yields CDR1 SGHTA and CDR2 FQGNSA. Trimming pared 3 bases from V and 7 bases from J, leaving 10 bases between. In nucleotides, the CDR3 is TGTGCCAGCAGCTTCCGGGGATACAACACCATATATTTT. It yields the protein CASSFRGYNTIYF.

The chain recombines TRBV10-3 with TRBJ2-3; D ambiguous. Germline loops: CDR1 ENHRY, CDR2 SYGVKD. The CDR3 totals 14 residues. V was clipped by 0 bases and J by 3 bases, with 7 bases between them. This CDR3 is CAISESTVTDTQYF. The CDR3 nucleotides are TGTGCCATCAGTGAGTCAACAGTGACAGATACGCAGTATTTT.

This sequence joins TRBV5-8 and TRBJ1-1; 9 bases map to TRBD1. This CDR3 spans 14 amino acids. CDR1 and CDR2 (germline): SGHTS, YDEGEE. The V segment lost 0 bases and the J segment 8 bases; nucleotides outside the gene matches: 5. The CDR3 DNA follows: TGTGCCAGCAGCTTGGACAGGACAGGGGCCGAAGCTTTCTTT. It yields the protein CASSLDRTGAEAFF. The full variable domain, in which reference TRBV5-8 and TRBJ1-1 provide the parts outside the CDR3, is EAGVTQSPTHLIKTRGQQATLRCSPISGHTSVYWYQQALGLGLQFLLWYDEGEERNRGNFPPRFSGRQFPNYSSELNVNALELEDSALYLCASSLDRTGAEAFFGQGTRLTVV.

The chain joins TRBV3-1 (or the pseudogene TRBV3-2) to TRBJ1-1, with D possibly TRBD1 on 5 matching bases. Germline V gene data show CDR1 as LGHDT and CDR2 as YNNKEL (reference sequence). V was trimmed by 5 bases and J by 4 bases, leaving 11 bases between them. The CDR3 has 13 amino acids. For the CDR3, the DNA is TGTGCCAGCAGCACCCGGACAAGCACTGAAGCTTTCTTT. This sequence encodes CASSTRTSTEAFF.

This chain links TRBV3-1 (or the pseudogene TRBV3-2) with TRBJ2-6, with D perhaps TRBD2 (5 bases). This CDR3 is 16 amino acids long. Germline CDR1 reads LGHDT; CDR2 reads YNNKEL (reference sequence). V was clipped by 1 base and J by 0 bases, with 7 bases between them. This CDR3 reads CASSQVGLSGANVLTF. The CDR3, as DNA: TGTGCCAGCAGCCAAGTTGGACTCTCTGGGGCCAACGTCCTGACTTTC.

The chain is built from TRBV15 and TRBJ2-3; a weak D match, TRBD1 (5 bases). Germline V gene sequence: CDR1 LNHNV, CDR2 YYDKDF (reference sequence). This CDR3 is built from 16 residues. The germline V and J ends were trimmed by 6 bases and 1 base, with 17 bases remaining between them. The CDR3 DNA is TGTGCCACCAGTACCGAATGGGGCGCGGGCACAGATACGCAGTATTTT. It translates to CATSTEWGAGTDTQYF.

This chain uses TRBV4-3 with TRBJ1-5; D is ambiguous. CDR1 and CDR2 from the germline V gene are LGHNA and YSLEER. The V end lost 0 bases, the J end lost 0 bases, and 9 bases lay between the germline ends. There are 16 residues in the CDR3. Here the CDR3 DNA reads TGCGCCAGCAGCCAAGAGGATGGGCCTAGCAATCAGCCCCAGCATTTT. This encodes CASSQEDGPSNQPQHF.

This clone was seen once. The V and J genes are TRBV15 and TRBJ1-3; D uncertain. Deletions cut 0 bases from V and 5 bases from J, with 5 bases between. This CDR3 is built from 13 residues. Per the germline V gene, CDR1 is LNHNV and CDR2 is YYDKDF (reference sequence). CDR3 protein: CATSRDRRNTIYF. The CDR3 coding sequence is TGTGCCACCAGCAGAGACAGGAGAAACACCATATATTTT.

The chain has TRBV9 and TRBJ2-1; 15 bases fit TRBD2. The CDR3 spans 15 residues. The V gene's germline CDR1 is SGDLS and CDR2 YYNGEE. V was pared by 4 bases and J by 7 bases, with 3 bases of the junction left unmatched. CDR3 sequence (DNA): TGTGCCAGCAGCCGGACTAGCGGGGGGGCGAATGAGCAGTTCTTC. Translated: CASSRTSGGANEQFF.

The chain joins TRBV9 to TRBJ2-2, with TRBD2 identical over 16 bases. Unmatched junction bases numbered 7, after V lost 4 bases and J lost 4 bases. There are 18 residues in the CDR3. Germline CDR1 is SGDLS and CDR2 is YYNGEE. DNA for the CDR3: TGTGCCAGCAGCATAGGGGGACTAGCGGGAGGGATCACCGGGGAGCTGTTTTTT. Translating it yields CASSIGGLAGGITGELFF. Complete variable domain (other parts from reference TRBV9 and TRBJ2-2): DSGVTQTPKHLITATGQRVTLRCSPRSGDLSVYWYQQSLDQGLQFLIQYYNGEERAKGNILERFSAQQFPDLHSELNLSSLELGDSALYFCASSIGGLAGGITGELFFGEGSRLTVL.

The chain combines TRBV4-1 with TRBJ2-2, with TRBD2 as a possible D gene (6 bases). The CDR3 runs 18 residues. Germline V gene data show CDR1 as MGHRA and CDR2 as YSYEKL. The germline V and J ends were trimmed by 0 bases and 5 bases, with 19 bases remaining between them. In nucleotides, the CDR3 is TGCGCCAGCAGCCAAGACCGGGACTCCTCTCGGAGAACCGGGGAGCTGTTTTTT. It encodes CASSQDRDSSRRTGELFF.

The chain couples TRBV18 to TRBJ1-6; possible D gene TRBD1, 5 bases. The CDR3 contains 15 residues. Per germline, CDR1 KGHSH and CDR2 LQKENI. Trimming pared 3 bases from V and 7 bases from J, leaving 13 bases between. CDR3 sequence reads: CASSPRDSQNSPLHF. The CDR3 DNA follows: TGTGCCAGCTCACCCCGAGACAGCCAGAATTCACCCCTCCACTTT.

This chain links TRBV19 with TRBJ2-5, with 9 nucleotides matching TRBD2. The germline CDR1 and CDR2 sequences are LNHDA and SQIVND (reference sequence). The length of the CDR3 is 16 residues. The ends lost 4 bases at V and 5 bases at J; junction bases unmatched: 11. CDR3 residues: CASSTATSGEGETQYF. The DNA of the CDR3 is TGTGCCAGTAGTACCGCGACTAGCGGTGAGGGGGAGACCCAGTACTTC.

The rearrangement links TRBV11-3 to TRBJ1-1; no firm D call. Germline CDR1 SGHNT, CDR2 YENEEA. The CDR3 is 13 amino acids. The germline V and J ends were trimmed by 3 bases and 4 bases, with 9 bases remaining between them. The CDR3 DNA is TGTGCCAGCAGCTTGAGCACGGGCACTGAAGCTTTCTTT. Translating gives CASSLSTGTEAFF.

In DNA form, the CDR3 reads TGTGCCAGCAGCGTAAGGGACAGGGTAACCTCTACCTTCATGAACACTGAAGCTTTCTTT. Encoded protein: CASSVRDRVTSTFMNTEAFF. The chain employs TRBV9 and TRBJ1-1; 9 bases match TRBD1. This CDR3 contains 20 residues. Germline V gives CDR1 SGDLS, CDR2 YYNGEE. After removal of 1 base from V and 0 bases from J, the junction contained 16 bases not matched to a gene. The variable domain in full, with the rest retrieved from reference TRBV9 and TRBJ1-1, is DSGVTQTPKHLITATGQRVTLRCSPRSGDLSVYWYQQSLDQGLQFLIQYYNGEERAKGNILERFSAQQFPDLHSELNLSSLELGDSALYFCASSVRDRVTSTFMNTEAFFGQGTRLTVV.

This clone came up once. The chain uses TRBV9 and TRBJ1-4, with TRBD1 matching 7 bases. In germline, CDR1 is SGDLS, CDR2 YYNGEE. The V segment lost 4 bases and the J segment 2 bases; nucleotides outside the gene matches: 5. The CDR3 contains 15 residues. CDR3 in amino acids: CASSLQQGTNEKLFF. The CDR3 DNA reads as TGTGCCAGCAGCCTTCAACAGGGGACTAATGAAAAACTGTTTTTT.

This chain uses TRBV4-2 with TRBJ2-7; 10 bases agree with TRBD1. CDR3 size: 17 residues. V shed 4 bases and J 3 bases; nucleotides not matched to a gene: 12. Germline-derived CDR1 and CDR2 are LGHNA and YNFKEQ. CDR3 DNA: TGTGCCAGCAGCCGAGAGCTAGGTGGACAGGGGGTCTACGAGCAGTACTTC. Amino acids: CASSRELGGQGVYEQYF.

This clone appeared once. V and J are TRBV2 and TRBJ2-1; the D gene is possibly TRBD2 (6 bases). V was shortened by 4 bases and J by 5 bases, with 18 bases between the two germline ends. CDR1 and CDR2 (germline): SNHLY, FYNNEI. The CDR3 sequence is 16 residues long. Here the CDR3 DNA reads TGTGCCAGCAGTGGAGGGTCGAGGGCTAGCGACAATGAGCAGTTCTTC. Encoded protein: CASSGGSRASDNEQFF.

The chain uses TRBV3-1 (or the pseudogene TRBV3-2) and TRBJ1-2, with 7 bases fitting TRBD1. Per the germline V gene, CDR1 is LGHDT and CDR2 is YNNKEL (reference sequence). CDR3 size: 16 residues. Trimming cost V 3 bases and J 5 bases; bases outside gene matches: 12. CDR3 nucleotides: TGTGCCAGCAGCCACCTAGAAGGGGGCATAAGATATGGCTACACCTTC. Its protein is CASSHLEGGIRYGYTF.

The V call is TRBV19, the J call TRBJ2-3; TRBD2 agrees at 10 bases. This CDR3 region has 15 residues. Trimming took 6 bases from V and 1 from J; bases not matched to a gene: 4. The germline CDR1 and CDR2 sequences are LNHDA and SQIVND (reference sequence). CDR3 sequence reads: CASRASGSGTDTQYF. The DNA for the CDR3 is TGTGCCAGTAGGGCTAGCGGGAGCGGCACAGATACGCAGTATTTT.

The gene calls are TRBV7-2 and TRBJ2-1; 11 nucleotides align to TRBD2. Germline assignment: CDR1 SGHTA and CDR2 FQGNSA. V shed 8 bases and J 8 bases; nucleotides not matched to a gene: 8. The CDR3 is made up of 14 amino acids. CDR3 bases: TGTGCCAGCGGGCGAATAGCGGGAGGGGATGAGCAGTTCTTC. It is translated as CASGRIAGGDEQFF.